Listed below are T cell receptor beta chains from one sample, sequenced in a study of blood T cell repertoires in COVID-19. Produced via immunoSEQ multiplex PCR; TCRdb's table is partial and in-frame only. This table has roughly 32,000 clones, around 90% appearing once. Sequencing input: peripheral blood. The receptor source for this set is a human donor with active COVID-19. The donor label of this sample is uncertain. Each CDR3 is given with its conserved first and last residue. A D gene is named only where the DNA matches it firmly. Size is stated for part of the rows, as once, few or many counts, or as a class when the clone is expanded.

j_call cdr3_length clone_size v_call d_call cdr3_aa cdr3_nt
TRBJ2-7 12 . TRBV7-2 TRBD1 CASSPGQGPQYF TGTGCCAGCAGCCCGGGACAGGGTCCGCAGTACTTC
TRBJ2-3 16 . TRBV5-5 TRBD2 CASSPIAGVSTDTQYF TGTGCCAGCAGCCCCATAGCGGGAGTCAGCACAGATACGCAGTATTTT
TRBJ2-3 17 . TRBV6-2/TRBV6-3 . CASSYTREQTSTDTQYF TGTGCCAGCAGTTACACCCGGGAGCAAACAAGCACAGATACGCAGTATTTT
TRBJ2-1 15 . TRBV11-2 TRBD2 CATMGAGVSTNEQFF TGTGCCACCATGGGAGCGGGAGTTAGTACGAATGAGCAGTTCTTC
TRBJ2-4 16 . TRBV24-1 TRBD2 CATSDVREGQGNIQYF TGTGCCACCAGTGATGTGCGGGAGGGCCAGGGAAACATTCAGTACTTC
TRBJ2-3 16 . TRBV9 . CASSVEAATVADTQYF TGTGCCAGCAGCGTAGAAGCAGCGACCGTCGCAGATACGCAGTATTTT
TRBJ2-3 16 . TRBV6-6 . CASSYPVGGATDTQYF TGTGCCAGCAGTTACCCCGTGGGCGGGGCGACAGATACGCAGTATTTT
TRBJ2-1 20 . TRBV7-3 TRBD2 CASSLMASGSLAASYNEQFF TGTGCCAGCAGCTTAATGGCTAGCGGGAGCCTCGCCGCCTCCTACAATGAGCAGTTCTTC
TRBJ2-1 16 . TRBV10-3 . CAISESQAGSYNEQFF TGTGCCATCAGTGAGTCCCAGGCCGGCTCCTACAATGAGCAGTTCTTC
TRBJ1-2 15 once TRBV11-3 . CASSSRKGGNYGYTF TGTGCCAGCAGCTCCAGGAAGGGAGGTAACTATGGCTACACCTTC
TRBJ2-1 11 . TRBV27 . CASIRANEQFF TGTGCCAGCATCAGGGCTAATGAGCAGTTCTTC
TRBJ2-1 15 once TRBV19 . CASSIQGGSYNEQFF TGTGCCAGTAGTATTCAGGGAGGCTCCTACAATGAGCAGTTCTTC
TRBJ2-1 14 . TRBV4-3 . CASRQGGLWDEQFF TGCGCCAGCAGACAGGGAGGGCTCTGGGATGAGCAGTTCTTC
TRBJ1-5 16 . TRBV24-1 . CATRAPQGAGDQPQHF TGTGCCACCCGTGCCCCCCAAGGGGCTGGCGATCAGCCCCAGCATTTT
TRBJ2-3 16 . TRBV15 . CATSRAGGQRTDTQYF TGTGCCACCAGCAGAGCAGGCGGGCAACGCACAGATACGCAGTATTTT
TRBJ2-1 14 . TRBV27 TRBD1 CASSTDRGYAEQFF TGTGCCAGCAGTACGGACAGGGGGTACGCCGAGCAGTTCTTC
TRBJ2-7 15 . TRBV5-1 . CASRPDTANPYEQYF TGCGCCAGCAGACCAGACACTGCCAATCCCTACGAGCAGTACTTC
TRBJ2-3 15 . TRBV7-9 TRBD1 CASSVRDRGTDTQYF TGTGCCAGCAGCGTTCGGGACAGGGGCACAGATACGCAGTATTTT
TRBJ2-7 14 . TRBV19 TRBD2 CASSSGGAKYEQYF TGTGCCAGTAGTTCGGGAGGGGCTAAATACGAGCAGTACTTC
TRBJ2-7 15 . TRBV6-2/TRBV6-3 . CASSYSGSVRYEQYF TGTGCCAGCAGTTACTCCGGGAGTGTTAGGTACGAGCAGTACTTC
TRBJ2-1 15 . TRBV6-2/TRBV6-3 . CASSYPDSSYNEQFF TGTGCCAGCAGTTACCCGGACAGCTCCTACAATGAGCAGTTCTTC
TRBJ2-7 13 . TRBV29-1 . CSVESGRDYEQYF TGCAGCGTTGAGAGCGGACGTGACTACGAGCAGTACTTC
TRBJ2-3 12 . TRBV10-3 . CAISEQLRTQYF TGTGCCATCAGTGAGCAACTGCGTACGCAGTATTTT
TRBJ2-2 15 . TRBV7-9 . CASSLEAPGAGELFF TGTGCCAGCAGCTTAGAGGCCCCAGGGGCCGGGGAGCTGTTTTTT
TRBJ1-1 13 . TRBV9 . CASSVAQGFEAFF TGTGCCAGCAGCGTAGCTCAGGGTTTTGAAGCTTTCTTT
TRBJ2-7 14 . TRBV5-1 . CASSLDRVSYEQYF TGCGCCAGCAGCTTGGACAGGGTTTCCTACGAGCAGTACTTC
TRBJ2-3 15 . TRBV5-1 TRBD2 CASGTGLADLDTQYF TGCGCCAGCGGTACGGGACTAGCGGATCTCGATACGCAGTATTTT
TRBJ2-3 15 once TRBV3-1/TRBV3-2 TRBD2 CASSDSSGGRDTQYF TGTGCCAGCAGCGACTCTAGCGGGGGGAGAGATACGCAGTATTTT
TRBJ2-7 14 . TRBV15 TRBD1 CATSRAQGAYEQYF TGTGCCACCAGCAGGGCACAGGGGGCCTACGAGCAGTACTTC
TRBJ2-5 16 . TRBV10-3 . CAISESRTPPQETQYF TGTGCCATCAGTGAGTCAAGGACACCCCCCCAAGAGACCCAGTACTTC
TRBJ2-1 16 . TRBV6-2/TRBV6-3 TRBD2 CASSSFRGSSYNEQFF TGTGCCAGCAGTTCTTTTCGCGGGAGCTCCTACAATGAGCAGTTCTTC
TRBJ2-1 17 . TRBV5-1 TRBD2 CASSLVSGTSGNNEQFF TGCGCCAGCAGCTTGGTTTCCGGGACTAGCGGGAACAATGAGCAGTTCTTC
TRBJ2-3 17 . TRBV30 TRBD2 CAWSTGLAGGGTDTQYF TGTGCCTGGTCCACGGGACTAGCGGGGGGGGGCACAGATACGCAGTATTTT
TRBJ2-3 14 . TRBV5-6 . CASSETGRTDTQYF TGTGCCAGCAGCGAGACAGGCCGCACAGATACGCAGTATTTT
TRBJ2-5 13 once TRBV24-1 . CATSADFKETQYF TGTGCCACCAGTGCGGACTTTAAAGAGACCCAGTACTTC
TRBJ2-3 17 . TRBV2 . CASSEALRGAGPDTQYF TGTGCCAGCAGTGAAGCGCTTCGGGGGGCAGGGCCGGATACGCAGTATTTT
TRBJ2-6 14 . TRBV5-1 . CASRRSSGANVLTF TGCGCCAGCAGGAGATCCTCTGGGGCCAACGTCCTGACTTTC
TRBJ2-7 18 . TRBV5-4 TRBD1 CASSFLRGRDIRHYEQYF TGTGCCAGCAGCTTTTTAAGGGGGCGCGATATTCGACACTACGAGCAGTACTTC
TRBJ2-3 15 . TRBV19 . CASSIAGWGTDTQYF TGTGCCAGTAGTATAGCGGGGTGGGGCACAGATACGCAGTATTTT
TRBJ2-7 13 . TRBV6-5 . CASRIPEAGEQYF TGTGCCAGCAGGATACCGGAGGCTGGAGAGCAGTACTTC
TRBJ1-3 15 . TRBV5-6 . CASSFGLVGGNTIYF TGTGCCAGCAGCTTTGGACTCGTAGGAGGGAACACCATATATTTT
TRBJ2-7 14 once TRBV7-2 . CASSLIEQLYEQYF TGTGCCAGCAGCTTAATAGAGCAACTCTACGAGCAGTACTTC
TRBJ1-5 14 few TRBV27 . CASGGAGANQPQHF TGTGCCAGCGGGGGTGCGGGGGCCAATCAGCCCCAGCATTTT
TRBJ2-5 13 . TRBV5-4 . CASSSGLQETQYF TGTGCCAGCAGCTCGGGACTTCAAGAGACCCAGTACTTC
TRBJ1-1 15 . TRBV29-1 . CSVAVWAPGNTEAFF TGCAGCGTTGCGGTATGGGCCCCTGGGAACACTGAAGCTTTCTTT
TRBJ1-4 11 . TRBV3-1/TRBV3-2 . CASSQGDKNVF TGTGCCAGCAGCCAAGGAGACAAAAACGTTTTT
TRBJ2-1 15 . TRBV15 TRBD2 CATSRGGGRTDEQFF TGTGCCACCAGCAGAGGGGGCGGGAGAACGGATGAGCAGTTCTTC
TRBJ1-5 15 . TRBV16 TRBD1 CASSQQQGSNQPQHF TGTGCCAGCAGCCAGCAACAGGGGAGCAATCAGCCCCAGCATTTT
TRBJ2-7 14 . TRBV7-8 . CASSLASPGNEQYF TGTGCCAGCAGCTTAGCTAGCCCGGGGAACGAGCAGTACTTC
TRBJ2-7 13 . TRBV5-1 . CASSLGQSYEQYF TGCGCCAGCAGCTTGGGTCAGTCCTACGAGCAGTACTTC
TRBJ2-1 14 . TRBV28 . CASSRVGSYNEQFF TGTGCCAGCTCAAGAGTCGGGTCCTACAATGAGCAGTTCTTC
TRBJ2-3 15 . TRBV6-5 TRBD2 CASRLAGTSTDTQYF TGTGCCAGCAGGTTAGCGGGGACTAGCACAGATACGCAGTATTTT
TRBJ2-2 12 . TRBV7-2 . CATAPGAGELFF TGTGCCACAGCCCCAGGGGCGGGGGAGCTGTTTTTT
TRBJ1-1 16 . TRBV4-2 TRBD1 CASSQDGTGWDTEAFF TGTGCCAGCAGCCAAGATGGGACAGGGTGGGACACTGAAGCTTTCTTT
TRBJ2-7 15 . TRBV6-5 . CASTGGRGLYYEQYF TGTGCCAGCACCGGAGGCAGGGGCCTCTACTACGAGCAGTACTTC